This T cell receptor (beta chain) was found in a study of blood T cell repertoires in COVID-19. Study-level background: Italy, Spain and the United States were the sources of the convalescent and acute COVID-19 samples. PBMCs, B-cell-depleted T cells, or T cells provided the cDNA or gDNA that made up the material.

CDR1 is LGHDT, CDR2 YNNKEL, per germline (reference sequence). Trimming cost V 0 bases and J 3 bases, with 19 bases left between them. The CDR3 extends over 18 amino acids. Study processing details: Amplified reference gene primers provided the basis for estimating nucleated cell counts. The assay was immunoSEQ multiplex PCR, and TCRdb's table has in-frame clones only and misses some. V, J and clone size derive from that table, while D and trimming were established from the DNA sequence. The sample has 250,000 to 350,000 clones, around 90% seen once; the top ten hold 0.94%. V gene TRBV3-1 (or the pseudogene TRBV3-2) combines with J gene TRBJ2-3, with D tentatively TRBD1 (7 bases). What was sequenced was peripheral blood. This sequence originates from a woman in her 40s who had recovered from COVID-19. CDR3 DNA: TGTGCCAGCAGCCAAGATCGGGCCCTTCCAGGGGGGACAGATACGCAGTATTTT. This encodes CASSQDRALPGGTDTQYF.